This T cell receptor beta chain is from a study of T cells in Graves' hyperthyroidism and ophthalmopathy. Study conclusions and caveats: Blood also held most thyroid clonotypes expanded beyond 0.001. Using 13 V-J features, a model discriminated ophthalmopathy from stable hyperthyroidism.

TCR beta CDR3 regions were amplified from RNA. Primed by the HTBI set, a first-round RT-PCR was run on the TCR CDR3. TCRdb analysed the multiplex PCR reads with MiXCR anew, one entry per CDR3 protein. The table shows about 270,000 distinct CDR3 sequences, with roughly 22% occurring only once. Exclusion of patients followed from uncontrolled infection, other autoimmune disease, pregnancy or lactation. Germline lookup yields CDR1 DFQATT and CDR2 SNEGSKA (reference sequence). Trimming left V 5 bases short and J 4 bases short, with 18 bases between. This CDR3 region has 16 residues. This clonotype was counted at least ten times. The target antigen is unknown.

Sequencing used blood. This clonotype originated in a young man with Graves' ophthalmopathy. J is TRBJ1-6 and V is TRBV20-1; D unresolved. The CDR3 DNA is TGCAGTGCTCGGCCCTCCGATAGAGATTATAATTCACCCCTCCACTTT. Amino acid sequence: CSARPSDRDYNSPLHF.